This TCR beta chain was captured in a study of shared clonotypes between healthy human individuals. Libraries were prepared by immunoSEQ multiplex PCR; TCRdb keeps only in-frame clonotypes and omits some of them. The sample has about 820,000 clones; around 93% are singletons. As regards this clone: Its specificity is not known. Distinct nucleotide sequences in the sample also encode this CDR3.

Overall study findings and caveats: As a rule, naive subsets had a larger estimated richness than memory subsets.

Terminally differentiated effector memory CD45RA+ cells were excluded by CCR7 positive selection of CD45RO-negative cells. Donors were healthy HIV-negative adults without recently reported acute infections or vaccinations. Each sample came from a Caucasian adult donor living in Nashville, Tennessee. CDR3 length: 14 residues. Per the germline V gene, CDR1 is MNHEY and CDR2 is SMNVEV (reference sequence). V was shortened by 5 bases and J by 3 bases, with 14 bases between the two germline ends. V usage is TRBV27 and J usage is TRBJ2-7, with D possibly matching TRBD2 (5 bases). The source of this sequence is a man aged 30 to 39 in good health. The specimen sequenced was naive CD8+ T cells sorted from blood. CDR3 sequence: CASSLSGSYYEQYF. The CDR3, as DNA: TGTGCCAGCAGTCTCTCGGGGAGCTACTACGAGCAGTACTTC.